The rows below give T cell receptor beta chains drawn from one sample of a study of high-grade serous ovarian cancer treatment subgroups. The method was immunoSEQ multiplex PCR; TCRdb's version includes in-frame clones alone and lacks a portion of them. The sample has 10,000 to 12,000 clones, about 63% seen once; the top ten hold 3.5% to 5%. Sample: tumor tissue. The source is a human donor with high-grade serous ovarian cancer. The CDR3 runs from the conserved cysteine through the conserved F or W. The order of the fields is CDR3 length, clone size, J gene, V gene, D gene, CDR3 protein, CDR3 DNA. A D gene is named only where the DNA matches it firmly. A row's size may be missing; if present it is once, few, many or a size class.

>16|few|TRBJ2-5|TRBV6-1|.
CASSEAARRLRETQYF
TGTGCCAGCAGTGAAGCAGCCCGGCGACTACGGGAGACCCAGTACTTC
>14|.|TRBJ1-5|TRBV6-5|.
CASSLEQSSQPQHF
TGTGCCAGCAGCCTAGAGCAATCGAGTCAGCCCCAGCATTTT
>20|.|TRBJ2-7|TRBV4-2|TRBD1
CASSHPLQLGQADNYYEQYF
TGTGCCAGCAGCCACCCATTACAGTTGGGACAGGCCGACAACTACTACGAGCAGTACTTC
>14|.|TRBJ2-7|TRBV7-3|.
CASSQTPTSYEQYF
TGTGCCAGCAGCCAGACCCCGACCTCCTACGAGCAGTACTTC
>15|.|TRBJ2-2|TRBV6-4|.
CASSDVKGRTGELFF
TGTGCCAGCAGTGACGTCAAGGGGCGGACCGGGGAGCTGTTTTTT
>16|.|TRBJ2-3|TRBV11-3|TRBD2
CASSPLAGGSTDTQYF
TGTGCCAGCAGCCCCTTAGCGGGGGGGAGCACAGATACGCAGTATTTT
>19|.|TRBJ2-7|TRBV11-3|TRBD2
CASSPPRGSGGATLYEQYF
TGTGCCAGCAGCCCCCCGAGGGGTAGCGGGGGGGCAACACTCTACGAGCAGTACTTC
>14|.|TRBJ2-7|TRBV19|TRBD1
CASSLGTGNYEQYF
TGTGCCAGTAGTCTCGGGACAGGAAACTACGAGCAGTACTTC
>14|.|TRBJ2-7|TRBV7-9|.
CASSGYRDPYEQYF
TGTGCCAGCAGCGGGTACAGGGACCCATACGAGCAGTACTTC
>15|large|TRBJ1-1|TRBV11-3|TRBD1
CASSLDLTGSTEAFF
TGTGCCAGCAGCTTAGATCTGACAGGGAGCACTGAAGCTTTCTTT
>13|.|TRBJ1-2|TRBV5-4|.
CASSQEGVSGYTF
TGCGCCAGCAGCCAAGAGGGAGTAAGTGGCTACACCTTC
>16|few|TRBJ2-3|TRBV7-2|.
CASTRTVRSHTDTQYF
TGTGCCAGCACCAGGACAGTCAGGAGCCACACAGATACGCAGTATTTT
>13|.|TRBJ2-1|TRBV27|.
CASSLSLLNEQFF
TGTGCCAGCAGTTTATCACTCCTCAATGAGCAGTTCTTC
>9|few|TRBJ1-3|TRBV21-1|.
CANGDTIYF
TGTGCCAATGGGGACACCATATATTTT
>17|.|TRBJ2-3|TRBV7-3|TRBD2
CASSLIAGGPRTDTQYF
TGTGCCAGCAGCTTAATAGCGGGAGGGCCCCGCACAGATACGCAGTATTTT
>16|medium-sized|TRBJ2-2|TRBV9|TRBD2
CASSTRLAGGDGELFF
TGTGCCAGCAGCACAAGACTAGCGGGAGGGGACGGGGAGCTGTTTTTT
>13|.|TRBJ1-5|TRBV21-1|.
CASDWTGGQPQHF
TGTGCCAGCGACTGGACAGGGGGTCAGCCCCAGCATTTT
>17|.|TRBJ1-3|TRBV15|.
CATSRGGSFISGNTIYF
TGTGCCACCAGCAGGGGTGGCAGTTTTATCTCTGGAAACACCATATATTTT
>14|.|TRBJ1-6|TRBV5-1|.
CASSEGGGNSPLHF
TGCGCCAGCAGCGAAGGTGGGGGAAATTCACCCCTCCACTTT
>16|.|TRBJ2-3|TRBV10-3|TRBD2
CAISESDSGSSDTQYF
TGTGCCATCAGTGAGTCGGATAGCGGGAGCTCAGATACGCAGTATTTT
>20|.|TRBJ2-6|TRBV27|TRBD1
CASSLYTGTGAFSGANVLTF
TGTGCCAGCAGTTTATATACCGGGACAGGGGCCTTCTCTGGGGCCAACGTCCTGACTTTC
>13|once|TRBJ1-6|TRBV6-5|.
CASNLREGSPLHF
TGTGCCAGCAACTTGAGAGAGGGATCACCCCTCCACTTT
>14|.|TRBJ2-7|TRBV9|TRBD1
CASSPRDRAHEQYF
TGTGCCAGCAGCCCACGGGACAGGGCGCACGAGCAGTACTTC
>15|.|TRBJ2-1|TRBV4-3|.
CASSQDWTTYNEQFF
TGCGCCAGCAGCCAAGATTGGACCACCTACAATGAGCAGTTCTTC
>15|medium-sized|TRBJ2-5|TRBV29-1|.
CSVEPWTEYQETQYF
TGCAGCGTCGAACCCTGGACGGAGTACCAAGAGACCCAGTACTTC
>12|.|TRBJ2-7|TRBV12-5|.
CASGLGHGEQYF
TGTGCTAGTGGCCTGGGCCATGGGGAGCAGTACTTC
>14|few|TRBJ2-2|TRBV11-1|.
CASSELAEAGELFF
TGTGCCAGCAGCGAACTAGCTGAAGCCGGGGAGCTGTTTTTT
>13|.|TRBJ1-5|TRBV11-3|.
CASSLLEGAPQHF
TGTGCCAGCAGCCTACTGGAAGGGGCGCCCCAGCATTTT
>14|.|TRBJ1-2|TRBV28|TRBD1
CASSFDRGNYGYTF
TGTGCCAGCAGTTTCGACAGGGGTAACTATGGCTACACCTTC
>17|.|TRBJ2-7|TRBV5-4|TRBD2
CASSPTGAGASSLEQYF
TGTGCCAGCAGCCCGACCGGGGCGGGAGCCTCCTCCCTCGAGCAGTACTTC
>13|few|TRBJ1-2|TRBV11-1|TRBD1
CASSLPGQGGCTF
TGTGCCAGCAGCTTACCCGGACAGGGTGGGTGCACCTTC
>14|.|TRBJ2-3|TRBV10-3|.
CAITQGGLGDTQYF
TGTGCCATCACCCAAGGAGGTCTCGGCGATACGCAGTATTTT
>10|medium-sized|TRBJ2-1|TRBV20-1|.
CSAIVNEQFF
TGCAGTGCTATCGTCAATGAGCAGTTCTTC
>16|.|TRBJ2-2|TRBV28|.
CASSLLVGPSTGELFF
TGTGCCAGCAGTTTATTAGTAGGGCCAAGCACCGGGGAGCTGTTTTTT
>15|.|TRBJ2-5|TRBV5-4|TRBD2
CASSQDGGGAETQYF
TGTGCCAGCAGCCAAGACGGCGGGGGGGCAGAGACCCAGTACTTC
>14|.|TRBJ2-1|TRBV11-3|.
CASSWAGVGNEQFF
TGTGCCAGCAGCTGGGCAGGGGTCGGCAATGAGCAGTTCTTC
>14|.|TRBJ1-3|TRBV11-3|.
CASSLLESGNTIYF
TGTGCCAGCAGCTTGCTGGAGTCTGGAAACACCATATATTTT
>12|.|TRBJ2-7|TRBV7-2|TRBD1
CASSARTGGEYF
TGTGCCAGCAGCGCCCGGACAGGGGGGGAGTACTTC
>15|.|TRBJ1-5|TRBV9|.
CASSASPGGNQPQHF
TGTGCCAGCAGCGCCTCGCCAGGGGGCAATCAGCCCCAGCATTTT
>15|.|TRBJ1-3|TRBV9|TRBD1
CASSLRGTERDTIYF
TGTGCCAGCAGCCTCCGCGGGACAGAGAGAGACACCATATATTTT
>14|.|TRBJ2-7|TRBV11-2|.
CASSPLPGRSGQYF
TGTGCCAGCAGCCCTCTCCCGGGCCGCTCGGGGCAGTACTTC
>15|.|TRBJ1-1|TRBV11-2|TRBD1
CASSLDLTGSTEAFF
TGTGCCAGCAGCTTAGATCTGACAGGGAGCACTGAAGCTTTCTTT
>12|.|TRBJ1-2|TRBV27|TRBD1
CASSGRGLGYTF
TGTGCCAGCAGTGGCAGGGGGCTTGGCTACACCTTC
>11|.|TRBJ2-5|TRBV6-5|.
CASSSPGEQYF
TGTGCCAGCAGTTCCCCCGGTGAGCAGTACTTC
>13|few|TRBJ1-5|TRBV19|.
CATTASVNQPQHF
TGTGCCACCACAGCTAGTGTTAATCAGCCCCAGCATTTT
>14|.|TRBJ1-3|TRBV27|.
CASSLSLEGNTIYF
TGTGCCAGCAGTTTATCGCTCGAGGGAAACACCATATATTTT
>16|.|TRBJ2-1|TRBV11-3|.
CASSWQGQGSYNEQFF
TGTGCCAGCAGCTGGCAGGGCCAGGGGTCCTACAATGAGCAGTTCTTC
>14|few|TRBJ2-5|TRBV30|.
CAWSVPVGVETQYF
TGTGCCTGGAGTGTACCCGTAGGGGTAGAGACCCAGTACTTC
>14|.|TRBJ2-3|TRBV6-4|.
CASSNATHTDTQYF
TGTGCCAGCAGTAACGCGACACACACAGATACGCAGTATTTT
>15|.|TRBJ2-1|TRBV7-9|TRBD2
CASSAGTSAYNEQFF
TGTGCCAGCAGCGCCGGGACTAGCGCCTACAATGAGCAGTTCTTC
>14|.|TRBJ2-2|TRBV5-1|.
CASTGAEVTGELFF
TGCGCCAGCACAGGGGCAGAAGTAACCGGGGAGCTGTTTTTT
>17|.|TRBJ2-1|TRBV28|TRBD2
CATRTSGGLGSYNEQFF
TGTGCCACCCGGACTAGCGGAGGGCTGGGGTCCTACAATGAGCAGTTCTTC
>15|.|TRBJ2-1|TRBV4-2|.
CASSQDLGTYNEQFF
TGTGCCAGCAGCCAAGATTTAGGTACCTACAATGAGCAGTTCTTC
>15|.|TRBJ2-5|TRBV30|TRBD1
CAWEGGRGNEETQYF
TGTGCCTGGGAAGGCGGCAGGGGGAATGAAGAGACCCAGTACTTC
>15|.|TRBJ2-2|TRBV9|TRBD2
CASSGDYQNTGELFF
TGTGCCAGCAGCGGGGACTATCAGAACACCGGGGAGCTGTTTTTT
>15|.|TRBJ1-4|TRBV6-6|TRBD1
CASRDRDLYNEKLFF
TGTGCCAGCCGCGACAGGGACCTTTATAATGAAAAACTGTTTTTT
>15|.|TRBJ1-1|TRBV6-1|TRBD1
CASSPQGAINTEAFF
TGTGCCAGCAGTCCTCAGGGGGCCATTAACACTGAAGCTTTCTTT
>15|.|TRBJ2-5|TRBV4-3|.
CASSQDGKGLKTQYF
TGCGCCAGCAGCCAAGATGGGAAGGGGTTGAAGACCCAGTACTTC
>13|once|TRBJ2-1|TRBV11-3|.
CASSLGSYNEQFF
TGTGCCAGCAGCTTAGGCTCCTACAATGAGCAGTTCTTC
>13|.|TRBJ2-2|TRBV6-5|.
CASRTLDTGELFF
TGTGCCAGCAGGACCCTCGACACCGGGGAGCTGTTTTTT